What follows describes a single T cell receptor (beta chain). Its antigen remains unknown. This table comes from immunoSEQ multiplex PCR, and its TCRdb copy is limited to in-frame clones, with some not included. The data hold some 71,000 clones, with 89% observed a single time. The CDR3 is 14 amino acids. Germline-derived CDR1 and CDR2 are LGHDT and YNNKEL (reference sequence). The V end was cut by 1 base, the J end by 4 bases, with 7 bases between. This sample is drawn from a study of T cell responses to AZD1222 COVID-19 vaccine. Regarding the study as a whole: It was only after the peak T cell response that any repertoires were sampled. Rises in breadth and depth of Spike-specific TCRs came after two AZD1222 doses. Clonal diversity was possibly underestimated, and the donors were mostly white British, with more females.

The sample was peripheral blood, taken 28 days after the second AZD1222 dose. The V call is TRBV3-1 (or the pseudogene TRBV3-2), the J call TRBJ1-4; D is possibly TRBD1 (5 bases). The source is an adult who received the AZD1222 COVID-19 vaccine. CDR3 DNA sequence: TGTGCCAGCAGCCAAGGGGGGATTAATGAAAAACTGTTTTTT. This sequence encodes CASSQGGINEKLFF.